This TCR beta chain was recorded in a study of T cell repertoires in cytomegalovirus infection. Study context: Shared public TCR beta signatures pointed to both CMV infection and a matching HLA type. General study points: HLA-C-restricted CMV clonotypes gave the most frequent clonotype in two of eight donors.

This clonotype was observed many times. Its antigen remains unidentified. From germline, CDR1 is MNHEY and CDR2 SVGEGT. The ends lost 2 bases at V and 0 bases at J; junction bases unmatched: 6. This CDR3 has 16 amino acids. TCRdb reprocessed the reads with MiXCR, giving one entry per CDR3 protein. The data show 150,000 to 200,000 distinct CDR3 sequences, with about an eighth seen just once and roughly a quarter held by the top ten. The sequence was collected from a human donor in good health (CMV status not recorded). Some clones in this sample may be carry-over from other donors' samples. Sequenced sample: PBMCs. This chain uses TRBV6-2 or TRBV6-3 with TRBJ2-5; 7 nucleotides agree with TRBD1. CDR3 loop: CASSYGDSWDQETQYF. The CDR3, as DNA: TGTGCCAGCAGTTACGGGGACAGTTGGGACCAAGAGACCCAGTACTTC.